The next 27 T cell receptor beta chains were all read from a single sample in a study of CD8 T cells in ankylosing spondylitis. The study's findings and limits: Seemingly characteristic of ankylosing spondylitis blood was a TCR beta motif consisting of several highly homologous variants.

MiXCR, applied by TCRdb to the 5' RACE reads, yields one record per CDR3 protein. The sample has fewer than 250,000 distinct CDR3 sequences, around 19% seen once; the top ten hold 40% to 50%. These TCRs' antigens remain unknown. Sequenced input: blood, either unsorted or a sorted T cell fraction (not recorded which). These receptors were taken from a male donor with ankylosing spondylitis.

The gene calls are TRBV5-1 and TRBJ2-2, with 13 positions matching TRBD2. Trimming took 4 bases from V and 1 from J; bases not matched to a gene: 4. This CDR3 contains 17 residues. Germline V gene lookup returns CDR1 SGHRS and CDR2 YFSETQ. CDR3 loop: CASSPGTSGMNTGELFF. The CDR3 region has the DNA TGCGCCAGCAGCCCCGGGACTAGCGGGATGAACACCGGGGAGCTGTTTTTT.

The V call is TRBV7-6, the J call TRBJ1-2, with D possibly being TRBD1 (5 bases). The CDR3 spans 13 residues. Germline V gene sequence: CDR1 SGHVS, CDR2 FNYEAQ. The V end was cut by 2 bases, the J end by 4 bases, with 8 bases between. CDR3 amino acids: CASSLLGGYGYTF. The CDR3 DNA sequence: TGTGCCAGCAGCTTACTCGGGGGCTATGGCTACACCTTC.

This clonotype occurred a few times. The genes are TRBV7-2 and TRBJ2-1; D may correspond to TRBD1 or TRBD2 (6 bases each). Germline assignment: CDR1 SGHTA and CDR2 FQGNSA. The CDR3 contains 17 residues. V lost 1 base, J lost 0 bases, and 13 bases lay in between. CDR3 nucleotide sequence: TGTGCCAGCAGCTTAGTGGGGGGCCTACCCTCCTACAATGAGCAGTTCTTC. Translated, it gives CASSLVGGLPSYNEQFF.

V usage is TRBV12-3 or TRBV12-4 and J usage is TRBJ2-5; the D gene could be TRBD1 or TRBD2 (6 bases each). Trimming took 3 bases from V and 4 from J, leaving 12 bases between them. CDR3 length equals 14 residues. This CDR3 reads CASSFGGLGETQYF. The CDR3 DNA sequence: TGTGCCAGCAGTTTCGGGGGCTTAGGAGAGACCCAGTACTTC.

This clonotype has ten or more counts. V gene TRBV29-1 combines with J gene TRBJ2-1; D possibly corresponds to TRBD2 (6 bases). The CDR3 length is 15 residues. V gave up 1 base and J gave up 2 bases, with 12 bases separating them. The germline gives CDR1 SQVTM, CDR2 ANQGSEA. CDR3 region: CSVEGAGRAYNEQFF. DNA for the CDR3: TGCAGCGTTGAAGGAGCGGGCCGTGCCTACAATGAGCAGTTCTTC.

The chain carries TRBV10-1 and TRBJ1-6, with D uncertain. V lost 3 bases and J lost 7, with 7 bases in between. In germline, CDR1 is WNHNN, CDR2 SYGVQD (reference sequence). This CDR3 spans 13 amino acids. The CDR3 here is CASSEGWNSPLHF. CDR3 nucleotides: TGCGCCAGCAGTGAAGGGTGGAATTCACCCCTCCACTTT.

A few counts support this clonotype. This rearrangement joins TRBV12-3 or TRBV12-4 to TRBJ2-5; no definite D call. CDR3 length: 14 amino acids. Trimming removed 1 base at V and 3 bases at J, with 9 bases between. The CDR3 DNA is TGTGCCAGCAGTTTAGGTCCGCTCGAAGAGACCCAGTACTTC. It encodes CASSLGPLEETQYF.

This clonotype was seen more than once but under ten times. The chain has TRBV12-3 or TRBV12-4 and TRBJ2-5, with TRBD2 matching 7 bases. The CDR3 extends over 13 amino acids. V lost 3 bases, J lost 5 bases, and 3 bases stayed unmatched. This CDR3 reads CASSLTSRETQYF. CDR3 nucleotide sequence: TGTGCCAGCAGTTTGACTAGCAGGGAGACCCAGTACTTC.

This clonotype was seen more than once but under ten times. This chain uses TRBV27 with TRBJ2-3, with a tentative D call TRBD2 (6 bases). V lost 3 bases and J 1 base, leaving 11 bases between the germline ends. Germline CDR1 MNHEY, CDR2 SMNVEV (reference sequence). The CDR3 has 15 amino acids. The CDR3 loop reads CASSFLRGGTDTQYF. DNA for the CDR3: TGTGCCAGCAGTTTTTTGCGGGGTGGCACAGATACGCAGTATTTT.

This clonotype was counted at least ten times. This chain's CDR3 is CASSLGASSYNEQFF. The CDR3 DNA reads TGTGCCAGCAGCTTAGGGGCTAGCTCCTACAATGAGCAGTTCTTC. V gene TRBV27 combines with J gene TRBJ2-1; D is perhaps TRBD1 (5 bases). The ends were cut back, 6 bases at V and 0 bases at J, with 12 bases in the middle. CDR1 is MNHEY, CDR2 SMNVEV, per germline (reference sequence). The CDR3 contains 15 residues.

This clonotype was detected only a few times. This chain joins TRBV7-9 and TRBJ2-7; the D gene is possibly TRBD2 (5 bases). V lost 1 base and J 4 bases, leaving 8 bases between the germline ends. Germline V gene sequence: CDR1 SEHNR, CDR2 FQNEAQ (reference sequence). This CDR3 is built from 13 residues. The CDR3 region is CASSLDGMYEQYF. The CDR3 nucleotides are TGTGCCAGCAGCTTAGACGGGATGTACGAGCAGTACTTC.

This rearrangement joins TRBV28 to TRBJ2-3, with D possibly being TRBD2 (6 bases). CDR1 MDHEN and CDR2 SYDVKM come from the germline V gene. There are 15 residues in the CDR3. V lost 0 bases, J lost 6 bases, and 13 bases lay in between. In DNA form, the CDR3 reads TGTGCCAGCAGTTTATGGGCTAGCGTGGGCGATACGCAGTATTTT. This codes for CASSLWASVGDTQYF.

This clonotype came up a few times. The CDR3 sequence: CASSSWTGGREKLFF. The CDR3 bases are TGTGCCAGCAGTAGCTGGACAGGGGGCAGGGAAAAACTGTTTTTT. V gene TRBV27 combines with J gene TRBJ1-4; 11 positions agree with TRBD1. The CDR3 has 15 residues. Germline trimming cut 5 bases from V and 8 bases from J; bases unmatched to any gene: 7. CDR1 and CDR2 (germline): MNHEY, SMNVEV (reference sequence).

This CDR3 reads CASKPGGADQPQHF. CDR3 sequence (DNA): TGTGCCAGCAAACCAGGGGGCGCGGATCAGCCCCAGCATTTT. The genes are TRBV27 and TRBJ1-5, with TRBD1 matching over 8 bases. This CDR3 region has 14 residues. V was clipped by 7 bases and J by 5 bases; unmatched bases: 7. The germline gives CDR1 MNHEY, CDR2 SMNVEV (reference sequence).

A few counts support this clonotype. V usage is TRBV27 and J usage is TRBJ2-2; no reliable D call. V was clipped by 5 bases and J by 5 bases, with 6 bases between them. The CDR3 totals 12 residues. Per germline, CDR1 MNHEY and CDR2 SMNVEV (reference sequence). The CDR3 spells CASSLQTGELFF. The CDR3, as DNA: TGTGCCAGCAGTCTGCAGACCGGGGAGCTGTTTTTT.

This clonotype was counted only a few times. The genes are TRBV7-3 and TRBJ2-1; 13 bases agree with TRBD2. This CDR3 is built from 18 residues. Germline trimming cut 1 base from V and 2 bases from J; bases unmatched to any gene: 5. Germline lookup yields CDR1 SGHTA and CDR2 FQGTGA. DNA of the CDR3: TGTGCCAGCAGCTTAAACCCCGGACTAGCGGGAGCCTACAATGAGCAGTTCTTC. This translates into CASSLNPGLAGAYNEQFF.

Turning to this clonotype: Compared with germline, one end of the junction differs, possibly owing to a read error. J is TRBJ2-1 and V is TRBV6-2 or TRBV6-3; 14 nucleotides align to TRBD2. The CDR3 runs 16 residues. Germline V gene sequence: CDR1 MNHEY, CDR2 SVGEGT. CDR3 region: CARSYLGLAGDSEQFF. The CDR3 DNA sequence: TGTGCCAGGAGTTACCTGGGACTAGCGGGAGATTCTGAGCAGTTCTTC.

This clonotype was counted only a few times. V gene TRBV6-5 combines with J gene TRBJ2-2; 7 bases are a match to TRBD1. Trimming removed 2 bases from V and 0 bases from J; junction bases left unmatched: 3. Germline assignment: CDR1 MNHEY and CDR2 SVGAGI. The CDR3 extends over 16 amino acids. The CDR3 region has the DNA TGTGCCAGCAGTTACCTGGGACAGACGAACACCGGGGAGCTGTTTTTT. This encodes CASSYLGQTNTGELFF.

The chain links TRBV12-3 or TRBV12-4 to TRBJ2-3; D call uncertain. The CDR3 totals 13 residues. Deletions cut 5 bases from V and 6 bases from J, with 12 bases between. The CDR3 region is CASSTTWWDTQYF. The CDR3 DNA reads as TGTGCCAGCAGTACAACCTGGTGGGATACGCAGTATTTT.

This clonotype has a handful of counts. This chain connects TRBV4-1 to TRBJ2-1, with TRBD1 matching over 9 bases. The CDR3 is 16 residues long. CDR1 MGHRA and CDR2 YSYEKL come from the germline V gene. V was clipped by 0 bases and J by 5 bases; unmatched bases: 5. CDR3 nucleotide sequence: TGCGCCAGCAGCCAAGATGTGGGACAGGGTGACAATGAGCAGTTCTTC. It yields the protein CASSQDVGQGDNEQFF.

This clonotype was recorded a few times. The chain couples TRBV4-1 to TRBJ1-1; D is possibly TRBD1 (5 bases). Germline V lookup: CDR1 MGHRA, CDR2 YSYEKL. The V gene lost 2 bases and the J gene lost 3 bases, with 16 bases spanning the gap. The CDR3 runs to 16 residues. The CDR3 loop is CASSQRGSSFDTEAFF. CDR3 nucleotide sequence: TGCGCCAGCAGCCAAAGGGGAAGTAGTTTCGACACTGAAGCTTTCTTT.

This chain links TRBV11-2 with TRBJ2-5, with D possibly being TRBD1 (6 bases). CDR3 length: 15 residues. Trimming cost V 4 bases and J 5 bases, with 17 bases left between them. Germline-derived CDR1 and CDR2 are SGHAT and FQNNGV. The CDR3 region is CASSSSGEIGETQYF. The CDR3 nucleotides read TGTGCCAGCAGCTCATCAGGGGAAATCGGGGAGACCCAGTACTTC.

The gene calls are TRBV4-1 and TRBJ1-2; TRBD1 might be the D (5 bases). The germline V gene has CDR1 MGHRA and CDR2 YSYEKL. The CDR3 consists of 13 residues. Trimming removed 1 base at V and 8 bases at J, with 11 bases between. In nucleotides, the CDR3 is TGCGCCAGCAGCCAAGTTGACGGGGGGGGCTACACCTTC. Residues: CASSQVDGGGYTF.

The CDR3 bases are TGCAGTGCTTCCGATCCCACAGATACGCAGTATTTT. It encodes CSASDPTDTQYF. The chain carries TRBV20-1 and TRBJ2-3; no definite D call. The CDR3 runs to 12 residues. Deletions cut 5 bases from V and 2 bases from J, with 8 bases between. Germline-derived CDR1 and CDR2 are DFQATT and SNEGSKA (reference sequence).

This clonotype was seen only a few times. The chain carries TRBV30 and TRBJ2-3, with a possible D match to TRBD2 (6 bases). The CDR3 is made up of 15 amino acids. Germline CDR1 reads GTSNPN; CDR2 reads SVGIG (reference sequence). V was cut by 5 bases and J by 0 bases, with 15 bases left in between. The CDR3 is CAWVPGGISTDTQYF. DNA for the CDR3: TGTGCCTGGGTTCCCGGGGGAATAAGCACAGATACGCAGTATTTT. The full variable domain, in which reference TRBV30 and TRBJ2-3 provide the parts outside the CDR3, is SQTIHQWPATLVQPVGSPLSLECTVEGTSNPNLYWYRQAAGRGLQLLFYSVGIGQISSEVPQNLSASRPQDRQFILSSKKLLLSDSGFYLCAWVPGGISTDTQYFGPGTRLTVL.

The chain recombines TRBV27 with TRBJ2-5; a weak D match, TRBD2 (6 bases). Trimming cost V 5 bases and J 0 bases, with 13 bases left between them. The CDR3 spans 15 residues. Per the germline V gene, CDR1 is MNHEY and CDR2 is SMNVEV (reference sequence). The CDR3 DNA is TGTGCCAGCAGTCGCGGGATAACGTACCAAGAGACCCAGTACTTC. This translates into CASSRGITYQETQYF.

The J gene is TRBJ2-6, the V gene TRBV6-5; possible D gene TRBD1, 6 bases. The CDR3 totals 12 residues. V was shortened by 6 bases and J by 8 bases, with 8 bases between the two germline ends. The germline gives CDR1 MNHEY, CDR2 SVGAGI. The CDR3: CASSGQSNVLTF. CDR3 sequence (DNA): TGTGCCAGCAGCGGACAGTCCAACGTCCTGACTTTC.